The clone carrying this T cell receptor (beta chain) appeared many times. The antigen remains undetermined. The data originate from a study of CD8+CD57+ T cells in acquired aplastic anemia. CDR3 and TCR beta VDJ profiling relied on a genomic DNA template. TCRdb re-called the reads with MiXCR, one entry per CDR3 protein. This table holds about half a million distinct CDR3 sequences, around 33% found once. For sequencing, patients were chosen who had shown expansion of CD8+CD57+ cells by flow cytometry. The CDR3 sequence is 16 residues long. Germline CDR1 DFQATT, CDR2 SNEGSKA (reference sequence). V shed 1 base and J 3 bases; nucleotides not matched to a gene: 6. Whole-study findings and limits: Patients had around 30 CD8+ CDR3 sequences in common with controls (the shared set).

The genes are TRBV20-1 and TRBJ1-2; TRBD1 matches at 12 bases. The receptor's source is a human donor with aplastic anemia. Sequenced material: sorted CD4+, CD8+, or CD8+CD57+ T cells (not recorded which) from PBMCs. CDR3 sequence (DNA): TGCAGTGCTAGAGGTGTGGGACAGGGGGCGGACTATGGCTACACCTTC. Protein sequence: CSARGVGQGADYGYTF.